The entry below describes one T cell receptor (beta chain). Its antigen remains unknown. The PCR had 60 Vbeta and 13 Jbeta primers. Assay used: immunoSEQ multiplex PCR; TCRdb lists only in-frame clones, some missing. Of around 90,000 clones listed, approximately 86% are singletons. The data were obtained in a study of cytomegalovirus exposure and HLA in healthy donors. Study conclusions and caveats: Analyses of presence/absence relied on an assumption of roughly uniform sequencing depth across donors.

CDR1 is GTSNPN and CDR2 is SVGIG in the germline V gene (reference sequence). With V trimmed by 0 bases and J by 1 base, 8 bases remained unmatched. The length of the CDR3 is 18 residues. The chain employs TRBV30 and TRBJ1-5; the match to TRBD1 covers 11 bases. Sequenced sample: PBMCs. The sequence was collected from a man younger than 45 in good health and CMV-seropositive. The CDR3 DNA reads TGTGCCTGGAGTGTGGGGATATGGGACAGGGGGAGCAATCAGCCCCAGCATTTT. The encoded protein is CAWSVGIWDRGSNQPQHF. The full variable domain, in which reference TRBV30 and TRBJ1-5 provide the parts outside the CDR3, is SQTIHQWPATLVQPVGSPLSLECTVEGTSNPNLYWYRQAAGRGLQLLFYSVGIGQISSEVPQNLSASRPQDRQFILSSKKLLLSDSGFYLCAWSVGIWDRGSNQPQHFGDGTRLSIL.